Here is one TCR beta chain with its context. Antigen unknown. The source of the sample is a study of cytomegalovirus exposure and HLA in healthy donors. This CDR3 comprises 13 residues. Germline lookup yields CDR1 MNHEY and CDR2 SVGAGI. V was trimmed by 6 bases and J by 0 bases, leaving 3 bases between them. Study conclusions and caveats: Most sequenced TCRs were rare (though some public TCRs occurred in many donors). Clusters of TCRs from the first cohort tended to co-occur in the 95 to 150 validation repertoires (as a later analysis found).

Measured with immunoSEQ multiplex PCR; TCRdb has only the in-frame clones, and not every one. Of some 340,000 clones in the sample, about nine tenths were seen once. The sequencing input was PBMCs. The V gene is TRBV6-5, the J gene TRBJ2-6, with D unclear. This clonotype was obtained from a woman between 25 and 40 years old in good health and CMV-seropositive. DNA for the CDR3: TGTGCCAGCAGCAACTCTGGGGCCAACGTCCTGACTTTC. Amino acid sequence: CASSNSGANVLTF.